The subject of this entry is one TCR beta chain. The V gene lost 1 base and the J gene lost 6 bases, with 12 bases spanning the gap. The CDR3 is 13 amino acids. Germline loops: CDR1 DFQATT, CDR2 SNEGSKA (reference sequence). Combining a sample-barcoded 5' primer with a J-beta primer mix, a second PCR ran for 7 to 11 cycles. TCRdb itself ran the 5' RACE reads through MiXCR, one entry per CDR3 protein. Of 730,000 or so distinct CDR3 sequences listed, 40% to 45% are singletons. The data derive from a study of blood T cells in healthy people across ages. This rearrangement joins TRBV20-1 to TRBJ1-1; a weak D match, TRBD1 (6 bases). Input material: blood. The receptor was isolated from an older man in good health. The CDR3 reads CSARGRGVAEAFF. Here the CDR3 DNA reads TGCAGTGCTAGAGGCAGGGGAGTCGCTGAAGCTTTCTTT.